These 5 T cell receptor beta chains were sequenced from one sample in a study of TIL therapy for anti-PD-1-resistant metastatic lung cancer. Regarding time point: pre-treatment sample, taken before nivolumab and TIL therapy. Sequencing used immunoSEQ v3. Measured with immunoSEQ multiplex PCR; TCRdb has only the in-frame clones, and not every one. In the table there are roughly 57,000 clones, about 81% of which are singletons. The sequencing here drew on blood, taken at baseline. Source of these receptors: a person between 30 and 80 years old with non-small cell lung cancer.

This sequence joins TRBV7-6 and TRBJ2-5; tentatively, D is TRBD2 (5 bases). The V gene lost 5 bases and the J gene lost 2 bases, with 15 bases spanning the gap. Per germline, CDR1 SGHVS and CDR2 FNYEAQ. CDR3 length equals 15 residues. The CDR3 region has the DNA TGTGCCAGCAGCCCTAGCAGCAGGTTTCAAGAGACCCAGTACTTC. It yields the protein CASSPSSRFQETQYF.

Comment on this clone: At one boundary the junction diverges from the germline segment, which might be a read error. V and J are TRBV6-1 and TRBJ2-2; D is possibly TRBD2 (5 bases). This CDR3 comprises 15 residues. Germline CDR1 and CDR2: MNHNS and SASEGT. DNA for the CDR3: TGTGCCAGCAGTGAAGCTGCTTTGAACACCGGGAAGCTGTTTTTT. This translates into CASSEAALNTGKLFF.

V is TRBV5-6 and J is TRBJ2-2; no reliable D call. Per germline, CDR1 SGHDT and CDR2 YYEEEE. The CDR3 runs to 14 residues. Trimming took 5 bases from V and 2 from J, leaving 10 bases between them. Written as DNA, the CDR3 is TGTGCCAGCAGAACAAGCGCAAACACCGGGGAGCTGTTTTTT. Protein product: CASRTSANTGELFF.

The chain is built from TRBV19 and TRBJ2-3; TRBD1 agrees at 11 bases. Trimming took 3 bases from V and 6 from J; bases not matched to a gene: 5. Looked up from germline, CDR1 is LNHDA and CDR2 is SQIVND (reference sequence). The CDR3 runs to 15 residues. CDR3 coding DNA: TGTGCCAGTAGTATGTGGACAGGGGGCCGTGATACGCAGTATTTT. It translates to CASSMWTGGRDTQYF.

The CDR3 DNA reads as TGTGCCAGCAGCCCCCCCGGGGTAGCGGGGGGTCTTTACGAGCAGTACTTC. Translated, it gives CASSPPGVAGGLYEQYF. The J gene is TRBJ2-7, the V gene TRBV7-2, with 10 bases matching TRBD2. The germline V gene has CDR1 SGHTA and CDR2 FQGNSA. J lost 4 bases, V lost 5 bases, and 14 bases had no gene match. The CDR3 contains 17 residues.